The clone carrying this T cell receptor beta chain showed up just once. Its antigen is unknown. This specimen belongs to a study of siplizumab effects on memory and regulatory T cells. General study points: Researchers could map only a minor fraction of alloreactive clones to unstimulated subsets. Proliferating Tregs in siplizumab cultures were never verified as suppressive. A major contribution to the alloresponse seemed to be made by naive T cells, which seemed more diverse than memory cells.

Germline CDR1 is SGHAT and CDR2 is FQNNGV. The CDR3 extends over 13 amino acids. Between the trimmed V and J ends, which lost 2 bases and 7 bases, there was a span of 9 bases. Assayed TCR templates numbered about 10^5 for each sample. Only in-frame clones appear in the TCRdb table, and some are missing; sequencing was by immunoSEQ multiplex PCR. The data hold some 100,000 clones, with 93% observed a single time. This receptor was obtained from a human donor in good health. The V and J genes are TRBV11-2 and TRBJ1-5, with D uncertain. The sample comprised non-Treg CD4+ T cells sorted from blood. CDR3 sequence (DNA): TGTGCCAGCAGCTTAAGTGAGGTACAGCCCCAGCATTTT. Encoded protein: CASSLSEVQPQHF.